This entry features one T cell receptor (beta chain) sequence. CDR1 SGHVS and CDR2 FQNEAQ come from the germline V gene. The J segment lost 0 bases and the V segment lost 1 base, leaving 2 bases of the junction unmatched. CDR3 length: 15 residues. This entry comes from a study of blood T cell repertoires in COVID-19. Study at large: The analysed material was cDNA or gDNA that came from T cells, B-cell-depleted T cells, or PBMCs.

Produced via immunoSEQ multiplex PCR; TCRdb's table is partial and in-frame only. Found here are roughly 150,000 clones, 75% to 90% of them singletons; the top ten hold more than 14%. This TCR was recovered from a woman in her thirties or forties with acute or convalescent COVID-19. The source material was peripheral blood. The chain recombines TRBV7-8 with TRBJ1-1, with 7 nucleotides matching TRBD1. CDR3 region: CASSLEGGMNTEAFF. The CDR3 bases are TGTGCCAGCAGCTTAGAAGGGGGCATGAACACTGAAGCTTTCTTT.